The 5 T cell receptor beta chains below were found in one sample sequenced in a study of blood T cell repertoires in COVID-19. The method was immunoSEQ multiplex PCR; TCRdb's version includes in-frame clones alone and lacks a portion of them. Of some 48,000 clones detected, 65% to 90% appear once; the ten largest clones hold around 8%. Material for sequencing was peripheral blood. Receptors were obtained from a human donor in a cohort sampled during active COVID-19.

The rearrangement uses TRBV7-9 and TRBJ1-1, with D possibly TRBD1 on 5 matching bases. CDR1 and CDR2 (germline): SEHNR, FQNEAQ (reference sequence). V lost 3 bases and J lost 1, with 6 bases in between. The CDR3 runs 13 residues. CDR3: CASSFTGNTEAFF. The DNA for the CDR3 is TGTGCCAGCAGCTTTACAGGGAACACTGAAGCTTTCTTT.

This rearrangement joins TRBV9 to TRBJ2-1; 14 bases are a match to TRBD2. Trimming took 0 bases from V and 0 from J; bases not matched to a gene: 2. CDR3 length: 18 residues. Germline lookup yields CDR1 SGDLS and CDR2 YYNGEE. The CDR3 DNA reads TGTGCCAGCAGCGTAGGACTAGCGGGAGGGAGCTCCTACAATGAGCAGTTCTTC. Translation gives CASSVGLAGGSSYNEQFF.

The genes are TRBV25-1 and TRBJ1-5, with D perhaps matching TRBD1 (5 bases). The V end lost 2 bases, the J end lost 3 bases, and 8 bases lay between the germline ends. Looked up from germline, CDR1 is MGHDK and CDR2 is SYGVNS. This CDR3 is built from 14 residues. The chain's CDR3 is CASSEAGSNQPQHF. The CDR3 DNA sequence: TGTGCCAGCAGTGAAGCAGGGTCCAATCAGCCCCAGCATTTT.

This clone was observed a handful of times. The CDR3 DNA reads TGTGCCAGCAGTGAAGCAGGATCAACCTACGAGCAGTACTTC. It codes for CASSEAGSTYEQYF. The chain uses TRBV25-1 and TRBJ2-7, with D hard to call. The germline V gene encodes CDR1 MGHDK and CDR2 SYGVNS. This CDR3 is 14 amino acids long. The ends were cut back, 2 bases at V and 2 bases at J, with 10 bases in the middle.

There are a few counts of this clone. V and J are TRBV13 and TRBJ2-7; weak D call: TRBD1 (5 bases). Trimming stripped 3 bases from V and 6 bases from J, with 12 bases between. Germline V lookup: CDR1 PRHDT, CDR2 FYEKMQ (reference sequence). This CDR3 region has 13 residues. In DNA, the CDR3 is TGTGCCAGCAGCTTGGACATGAGGCCCGAGCAGTACTTC. This gives the protein CASSLDMRPEQYF.